The 18 T cell receptor beta chains in this list originate from one sample, sequenced in a study of blood T cell repertoires in COVID-19. Data came from immunoSEQ multiplex PCR; TCRdb stores just in-frame clones and leaves some out. Seen here are around 100,000 clones, less than 95% observed once, and the top ten hold approximately 7%. Sample: peripheral blood. These receptors all come from a man aged 18 to 29 with COVID-19, enrolled during active disease.

The chain links TRBV7-2 to TRBJ2-3; 13 nucleotides match TRBD2. CDR3 length: 16 residues. Germline V lookup: CDR1 SGHTA, CDR2 FQGNSA. The junction had 6 bases not matched to a gene; V was cut back by 6 bases and J by 3 bases. CDR3 nucleotide sequence: TGTGCCAGCAGGTCCGGGACTAGCGGGAAGACAGATACGCAGTATTTT. The encoded protein is CASRSGTSGKTDTQYF.

This clone was seen many times. The J gene is TRBJ2-7, the V gene TRBV28, with D maybe TRBD1 (5 bases). V lost 5 bases and J lost 5, with 16 bases in between. This CDR3 has 14 amino acids. Germline lookup yields CDR1 MDHEN and CDR2 SYDVKM. This chain's CDR3 is CASSPIQGSNEQYF. DNA of the CDR3: TGTGCCAGCAGTCCGATTCAGGGTTCCAACGAGCAGTACTTC.

This clone was seen a few times. V is TRBV2 and J is TRBJ2-6; D gene ambiguous. Germline V CDR1 and CDR2: SNHLY, FYNNEI. V was shortened by 7 bases and J by 0 bases, with 10 bases between the two germline ends. The length of the CDR3 is 15 residues. The DNA of the CDR3 is TGTGCCAGCAAGGCAGGCATCTCTGGGGCCAACGTCCTGACTTTC. It translates to CASKAGISGANVLTF.

This chain uses TRBV6-6 with TRBJ1-1, with TRBD1 matching over 7 bases. The CDR3 covers 14 residues. Germline values: CDR1 MNHNY, CDR2 SVGAGI (reference sequence). Unmatched junction bases numbered 5, after V lost 2 bases and J lost 5 bases. The CDR3: CASSYLGDSTEAFF. In nucleotides, the CDR3 is TGTGCCAGCAGTTACCTTGGGGACAGTACTGAAGCTTTCTTT.

This clone was counted a few times. The V call is TRBV20-1, the J call TRBJ2-7, with no clear D. The ends were cut back, 6 bases at V and 2 bases at J, with 8 bases in the middle. CDR3 length: 11 amino acids. Germline CDR1 and CDR2: DFQATT and SNEGSKA (reference sequence). This CDR3 reads CSARTTYEQYF. CDR3 DNA sequence: TGCAGTGCGAGAACTACCTACGAGCAGTACTTC.

This clone was detected once. The CDR3 DNA reads TGTGCCAGCAGTTCTTACACCCCGGGACTTAAAAACATTCAGTACTTC. It is translated as CASSSYTPGLKNIQYF. The gene calls are TRBV13 and TRBJ2-4; weak D call: TRBD2 (6 bases). Trimming pared 6 bases from V and 4 bases from J, leaving 19 bases between. CDR1 and CDR2 (germline): PRHDT, FYEKMQ (reference sequence). The CDR3 is 16 residues long. The full variable domain, in which reference TRBV13 and TRBJ2-4 provide the parts outside the CDR3, is AAGVIQSPRHLIKEKRETATLKCYPIPRHDTVYWYQQGPGQDPQFLISFYEKMQSDKGSIPDRFSAQQFSDYHSELNMSSLELGDSALYFCASSSYTPGLKNIQYFGAGTRLSVL.

This clone appeared once. The J gene is TRBJ2-7, the V gene TRBV18; 13 nucleotides match TRBD2. CDR1 KGHSH and CDR2 LQKENI come from the germline V gene. The CDR3 has 15 residues. Trimming at V came to 6 bases and at J to 6 bases, leaving 8 bases not matched to a gene. The DNA of the CDR3 is TGTGCCAGCTCTTACCCCCGGACTAGCGGGGGCGAGCAGTACTTC. It is translated as CASSYPRTSGGEQYF.

The rearrangement links TRBV6-5 to TRBJ1-5; D gene uncertain. The ends were cut back, 2 bases at V and 7 bases at J, with 12 bases in the middle. The CDR3 loop spans 14 amino acids. The germline V gene has CDR1 MNHEY and CDR2 SVGAGI. The CDR3 bases are TGTGCCAGCAGTTACGCCCGGGATAGGCAGCCCCAGCATTTT. Translated, it gives CASSYARDRQPQHF.

The chain combines TRBV2 with TRBJ2-1; 9 nucleotides match TRBD2. J was trimmed by 7 bases and V by 3 bases; bases with no gene match: 4. The CDR3 is 14 amino acids. Germline V gene lookup returns CDR1 SNHLY and CDR2 FYNNEI. CDR3 amino acids: CASSDSREGNEQFF. DNA for the CDR3: TGTGCCAGCAGTGACTCGCGGGAGGGTAATGAGCAGTTCTTC.

The chain recombines TRBV5-1 with TRBJ2-2, with TRBD1 as a possible D gene (6 bases). The CDR3 sequence is 17 residues long. Germline V CDR1 and CDR2: SGHRS, YFSETQ. Trimming stripped 6 bases from V and 4 bases from J, with 22 bases between. CDR3 protein: CASTPYGAGAATGELFF. The CDR3 DNA reads TGCGCCAGCACCCCCTATGGGGCAGGGGCGGCCACCGGGGAGCTGTTTTTT. Based on the CDR3 plus reference TRBV5-1 and TRBJ2-2, the full variable domain is KAGVTQTPRYLIKTRGQQVTLSCSPISGHRSVSWYQQTPGQGLQFLFEYFSETQRNKGNFPGRFSGRQFSNSRSEMNVSTLELGDSALYLCASTPYGAGAATGELFFGEGSRLTVL.

This chain connects TRBV12-3 or TRBV12-4 to TRBJ2-1, with 7 positions matching TRBD2. V lost 6 bases and J lost 8; bases outside the gene matches: 4. This CDR3 comprises 12 residues. The CDR3 nucleotides are TGTGCCAGCAGAAATGGGGGGGATGAGCAGTTCTTC. Its translation is CASRNGGDEQFF.

In regard to this clone: A read error may account for a junction end that differs from germline. The chain links TRBV4-1 to TRBJ1-4; maybe TRBD1 (5 bases). This CDR3 comprises 16 residues. The germline V gene encodes CDR1 MGHRA and CDR2 YSYEKL. CDR3: CASSQGQGTLVEKLLF. The CDR3 DNA reads TGCGCCAGCAGCCAAGGGCAGGGCACGCTGGTTGAAAAACTGCTTTTT.

The chain couples TRBV28 to TRBJ1-2; 7 bases match TRBD1. Germline lookup yields CDR1 MDHEN and CDR2 SYDVKM. CDR3 size: 14 residues. Trimming removed 5 bases from V and 5 bases from J; junction bases left unmatched: 8. CDR3 loop: CASSPTGAGYGYTF. The CDR3 bases are TGTGCCAGCAGTCCCACAGGGGCTGGGTATGGCTACACCTTC.

This chain joins TRBV24-1 and TRBJ1-5; weak D call: TRBD1 (6 bases). CDR1 KGHDR and CDR2 SFDVKD come from the germline V gene. The germline V and J ends were trimmed by 4 bases and 3 bases, with 9 bases remaining between them. This CDR3 is built from 14 residues. CDR3: CATSETGINQPQHF. The CDR3 coding sequence is TGTGCCACCAGTGAAACAGGGATCAATCAGCCCCAGCATTTT.

The chain is built from TRBV6-5 and TRBJ2-4, with D unclear. The V and J ends lost 1 base and 9 bases respectively, with 13 bases between them. The length of the CDR3 is 14 residues. Looked up from germline, CDR1 is MNHEY and CDR2 is SVGAGI. The CDR3 sequence is CASSYYPTAVIQYF. The CDR3 DNA reads as TGTGCCAGCAGTTACTACCCGACTGCGGTCATTCAGTACTTC.

This chain joins TRBV29-1 and TRBJ1-2; 7 bases are a match to TRBD1. The length of the CDR3 is 13 residues. The ends lost 6 bases at V and 4 bases at J; junction bases unmatched: 8. Germline CDR1 reads SQVTM; CDR2 reads ANQGSEA. CDR3 protein: CSVPEDRVYGYTF. In DNA, the CDR3 is TGCAGCGTCCCAGAAGACAGGGTCTATGGCTACACCTTC.

This clone was seen just once. The genes are TRBV28 and TRBJ2-2, with no clear D. CDR1 is MDHEN, CDR2 SYDVKM, per germline. CDR3 length: 12 residues. V lost 9 bases and J lost 7, with 12 bases in between. The CDR3 loop reads CASRSEIGELFF. CDR3 sequence (DNA): TGTGCCAGTCGGAGTGAGATCGGGGAGCTGTTTTTT. The full variable domain, its missing parts supplied by reference TRBV28 and TRBJ2-2, is DVKVTQSSRYLVKRTGEKVFLECVQDMDHENMFWYRQDPGLGLRLIYFSYDVKMKEKGDIPEGYSVSREKKERFSLILESASTNQTSMYLCASRSEIGELFFGEGSRLTVL.

The V and J genes are TRBV29-1 and TRBJ1-1; 7 nucleotides line up with TRBD1. The CDR3 is 13 residues long. V dropped 7 bases and J dropped 4; count of bases not matched to a gene: 9. Germline CDR1 reads SQVTM; CDR2 reads ANQGSEA. The CDR3 protein is CSAKTGFGTEAFF. CDR3 coding DNA: TGCAGCGCCAAGACAGGGTTTGGCACTGAAGCTTTCTTT.